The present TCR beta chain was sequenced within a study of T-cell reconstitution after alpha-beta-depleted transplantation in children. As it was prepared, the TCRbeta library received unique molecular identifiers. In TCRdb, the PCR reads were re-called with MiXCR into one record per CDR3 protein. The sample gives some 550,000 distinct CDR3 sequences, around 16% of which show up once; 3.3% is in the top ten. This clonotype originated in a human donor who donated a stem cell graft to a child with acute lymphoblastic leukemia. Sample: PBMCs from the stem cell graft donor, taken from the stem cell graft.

The DNA for the CDR3 is TGCAGTGCTGACTTACAGGGGGGAAATGAGCAGTTCTTC. Translated: CSADLQGGNEQFF. V gene TRBV20-1 combines with J gene TRBJ2-1; 8 nucleotides align to TRBD1. Germline lookup yields CDR1 DFQATT and CDR2 SNEGSKA (reference sequence). V was pared by 5 bases and J by 7 bases, with 7 bases of the junction left unmatched. The CDR3 runs to 13 residues.